Included here is one T cell receptor beta chain sequence, with context. Its specificity is not known. Data came from immunoSEQ multiplex PCR; TCRdb stores just in-frame clones and leaves some out. The repertoire holds approximately 30,000 clones, with more than 75% as singletons. V lost 5 bases to trimming and J lost 1 base, with 11 bases between them. Germline values: CDR1 SEHNR, CDR2 FQNEAQ (reference sequence). This CDR3 is 14 amino acids long. The sample belongs to a study of T cells in localized non-small cell lung cancer. Notes on the study in general: Measurement of T cell clonality placed uninvolved adjacent lung highest, above the level in tumor. Out of the top 100 tumor clones, a median around 60 were seen in adjacent lung.

The source is a male donor at least 60 years old with stage III lung adenocarcinoma. The sequencing used peripheral blood, collected before any cancer treatment. The J gene is TRBJ1-1, the V gene TRBV7-9; D remains ambiguous. The CDR3 DNA sequence: TGTGCCAGCAGCGTGGACGTCGGGAACACTGAAGCTTTCTTT. It yields the protein CASSVDVGNTEAFF.